These 21 T cell receptor beta chains were all obtained from the same sample, sequenced in a study of blood T cell repertoires in COVID-19. The protocol was immunoSEQ multiplex PCR, while the TCRdb copy is restricted to in-frame clones and leaves out a portion. This table holds approximately 250,000 clones, approximately 90% found once. Sequenced sample: peripheral blood. The receptors derive from a man aged 25-45 years who had recovered from COVID-19.

This clone has only one observation. The chain recombines TRBV10-3 with TRBJ2-1; TRBD2 aligns across 13 bases. The CDR3 spans 18 residues. CDR1 and CDR2 from the germline V gene are ENHRY and SYGVKD. The V gene end was trimmed by 6 bases and the J gene end by 4 bases; junction bases not matched to a gene: 12. This chain's CDR3 is CAISDSGRTSGGYNEQFF. The DNA for the CDR3 is TGTGCCATCAGCGACTCTGGTAGGACTAGCGGGGGTTACAATGAGCAGTTCTTC.

The chain is built from TRBV19 and TRBJ2-7, with D maybe TRBD1 (5 bases). The CDR3 contains 14 residues. The V and J ends lost 1 base and 3 bases respectively, with 10 bases between them. CDR1 LNHDA and CDR2 SQIVND come from the germline V gene (reference sequence). The CDR3 is CASSIVPGNYEQYF. The CDR3 DNA reads as TGTGCCAGTAGTATAGTCCCAGGGAACTACGAGCAGTACTTC. Supplemented by reference TRBV19 and TRBJ2-7, the full variable domain reads DGGITQSPKYLFRKEGQNVTLSCEQNLNHDAMYWYRQDPGQGLRLIYYSQIVNDFQKGDIAEGYSVSREKKESFPLTVTSAQKNPTAFYLCASSIVPGNYEQYFGPGTRLTVT.

This sequence joins TRBV7-2 and TRBJ1-5, with D possibly TRBD1 on 5 matching bases. The CDR3 length is 18 residues. V was clipped by 1 base and J by 0 bases, with 16 bases between them. Germline-derived CDR1 and CDR2 are SGHTA and FQGNSA. CDR3 sequence reads: CASSLGFAGDYSNQPQHF. The CDR3 DNA sequence: TGTGCCAGCAGCTTAGGATTTGCGGGGGATTATAGCAATCAGCCCCAGCATTTT.

The chain is built from TRBV4-1 and TRBJ1-4; 7 nucleotides match TRBD1. Germline V gene lookup returns CDR1 MGHRA and CDR2 YSYEKL. This CDR3 has 17 amino acids. Trimming removed 0 bases from V and 6 bases from J; junction bases left unmatched: 10. CDR3 DNA sequence: TGCGCCAGCAGCCAAGATCTTAACGACAGGGTCTATGAAAAACTGTTTTTT. This gives the protein CASSQDLNDRVYEKLFF.

J is TRBJ2-3 and V is TRBV10-1, with TRBD1 matching 7 bases. Per the germline V gene, CDR1 is WNHNN and CDR2 is SYGVQD (reference sequence). The CDR3 spans 13 residues. V dropped 6 bases and J dropped 12; count of bases not matched to a gene: 12. The CDR3 DNA sequence: TGCGCCAGCAGGCCTCCGGGACAGTGGACTCAGTATTTT. Its protein is CASRPPGQWTQYF.

The chain employs TRBV9 and TRBJ1-2; D unclear. Germline values: CDR1 SGDLS, CDR2 YYNGEE. Trimming stripped 3 bases from V and 8 bases from J, with 20 bases between. CDR3 length equals 15 residues. The CDR3 here is CASSGFTNYRKGYTF. Written as DNA, the CDR3 is TGTGCCAGCAGCGGTTTCACCAATTACAGAAAAGGCTACACCTTC.

About this clone: Its ends do not fully match the called genes, so a read error is possible. The CDR3: CSVDSSPF. DNA of the CDR3: TGCAGCGTTGATTCATCCCCCTTC. This sequence joins TRBV29-1 and TRBJ1-2, with no clear D. There are 8 residues in the CDR3. Per germline, CDR1 SQVTM and CDR2 ANQGSEA.

In nucleotides, the CDR3 is TGCAGTGCCGCTATCTTCGAAGCTTTCTTT. This encodes CSAAIFEAFF. This chain joins TRBV20-1 and TRBJ1-1; D is unresolved. Deletions cut 6 bases from V and 8 bases from J, with 10 bases between. CDR3 length: 10 residues. Germline V gene sequence: CDR1 DFQATT, CDR2 SNEGSKA (reference sequence).

The chain recombines TRBV7-2 with TRBJ2-6; 7 bases are shared with TRBD1. The V gene end was trimmed by 3 bases and the J gene end by 4 bases; junction bases not matched to a gene: 9. Per germline, CDR1 SGHTA and CDR2 FQGNSA. The CDR3 loop spans 17 amino acids. As DNA, the CDR3 is TGTGCCAGCAGCTTCAAGGGGGCGCAGGCCGGGGCCAACGTCCTGACTTTC. Its protein product is CASSFKGAQAGANVLTF.

J is TRBJ1-6 and V is TRBV6-5; D is perhaps TRBD1 (6 bases). The V end lost 8 bases, the J end lost 6 bases, and 17 bases lay between the germline ends. This CDR3 comprises 15 residues. Germline V gene sequence: CDR1 MNHEY, CDR2 SVGAGI. In DNA form, the CDR3 reads TGTGCCAGCCTTGGGGGGGGGCGGCCTAATTCACCCCTCCACTTT. It encodes CASLGGGRPNSPLHF.

The chain joins TRBV12-3 or TRBV12-4 to TRBJ1-5; D gene unclear. This CDR3 is 13 amino acids long. Between the trimmed V and J ends, which lost 5 bases and 9 bases, there was a span of 14 bases. The CDR3 DNA reads TGTGCCAGCAGTCTCTACGGAGGGCGGCCCCAGCATTTT. Translating it yields CASSLYGGRPQHF.

V gene TRBV11-1 combines with J gene TRBJ2-2, with TRBD1 matching 7 bases. CDR3 length equals 14 residues. Germline CDR1 reads SGHAT; CDR2 reads FQDESV (reference sequence). The junction had 6 bases not matched to a gene; V was cut back by 7 bases and J by 4 bases. CDR3 sequence (DNA): TGTGCCAGCACCATCAACAGGGGCACCGGGGAGCTGTTTTTT. Translating it yields CASTINRGTGELFF.

V gene TRBV29-1 combines with J gene TRBJ2-7; TRBD1 aligns across 9 bases. The CDR3 is 17 residues long. The germline CDR1 and CDR2 sequences are SQVTM and ANQGSEA. The V gene end was trimmed by 0 bases and the J gene end by 4 bases; junction bases not matched to a gene: 13. The CDR3 sequence is CSVEDLGQGGGIYEQYF. The CDR3, as DNA: TGCAGCGTTGAAGACCTGGGACAGGGAGGGGGCATTTACGAGCAGTACTTC.

The rearrangement joins TRBV5-1 to TRBJ2-5, with 11 bases identical to TRBD2. CDR1 is SGHRS, CDR2 YFSETQ, per germline. Trimming at V came to 4 bases and at J to 1 base, leaving 3 bases not matched to a gene. CDR3 length: 15 amino acids. DNA of the CDR3: TGCGCCAGCAGCCCCGGGACTAGCGGCCAAGAGACCCAGTACTTC. Translating gives CASSPGTSGQETQYF.

CDR3 sequence (DNA): TGCGCCAGCAGCCACCCCAATACCGAGGAAAAACTGTTTTTT. Protein product: CASSHPNTEEKLFF. The chain links TRBV5-1 to TRBJ1-4; no definite D call. V lost 4 bases and J 8 bases, leaving 15 bases between the germline ends. This CDR3 region has 14 residues. CDR1 is SGHRS and CDR2 is YFSETQ in the germline V gene.

J is TRBJ1-1 and V is TRBV18; D is possibly TRBD1 (6 bases). With 2 bases removed from V and 11 bases from J, the gap between germline ends came to 18 bases. The germline V gene has CDR1 KGHSH and CDR2 LQKENI. The CDR3 has 14 amino acids. The CDR3 region has the DNA TGTGCCAGCTCACCAATGGGACAAAGGGTCTCGGCTTTCTTT. Translation gives CASSPMGQRVSAFF.

This chain links TRBV29-1 with TRBJ1-5; 8 bases line up with TRBD1. The CDR3 sequence is 14 residues long. V was clipped by 6 bases and J by 1 base; unmatched bases: 5. The germline V gene encodes CDR1 SQVTM and CDR2 ANQGSEA. CDR3 residues: CSVGTGSSNQPQHF. The DNA for the CDR3 is TGCAGCGTGGGGACAGGATCCAGCAATCAGCCCCAGCATTTT.

This sequence joins TRBV5-1 and TRBJ2-1, with 7 bases fitting TRBD1. Germline V lookup: CDR1 SGHRS, CDR2 YFSETQ. V gave up 5 bases and J gave up 2 bases; unmatched junction bases: 10. This CDR3 comprises 16 residues. CDR3 sequence reads: CASSSQTGRAYNEQFF. For the CDR3, the DNA is TGCGCCAGCAGTTCCCAGACAGGGAGAGCCTACAATGAGCAGTTCTTC.

The chain carries TRBV5-1 and TRBJ2-5, with 10 bases that match TRBD1. V shed 4 bases, J shed 5 bases, and the junction held 14 bases outside the gene matches. There are 17 residues in the CDR3. Germline V gene data show CDR1 as SGHRS and CDR2 as YFSETQ. The CDR3 DNA is TGCGCCAGCAGCCTGACCCAGACAGGGGGCGGCGGGGAGACCCAGTACTTC. Translating it yields CASSLTQTGGGGETQYF.

This rearrangement joins TRBV6-1 to TRBJ1-5; D gene unclear. The CDR3 sequence is 14 residues long. Per the germline V gene, CDR1 is MNHNS and CDR2 is SASEGT. Trimming stripped 3 bases from V and 7 bases from J, with 13 bases between. The CDR3 loop reads CASSEIEGKQPQHF. The CDR3 DNA follows: TGTGCCAGCAGTGAGATCGAGGGTAAGCAGCCCCAGCATTTT.

The chain uses TRBV27 and TRBJ2-2; D may be TRBD1 (5 bases). Trimming removed 6 bases from V and 1 base from J, with 9 bases in between. The CDR3 totals 14 residues. Germline values: CDR1 MNHEY, CDR2 SMNVEV (reference sequence). The CDR3 bases are TGTGCCAGCAGCCCAGGGTGGAACACCGGGGAGCTGTTTTTT. Protein sequence: CASSPGWNTGELFF.